Following are 22 T cell receptor beta chains from one sample sequenced in a study of cytomegalovirus exposure and HLA in healthy donors. Sequencing used immunoSEQ multiplex PCR; TCRdb keeps in-frame clones, though not all of them. Among over 200,000 clones listed, around 88% were seen once. Sequencing used PBMCs. The origin of the receptors is a woman under 30 in good health and CMV-seronegative.

V usage is TRBV6-1 and J usage is TRBJ2-3; TRBD2 agrees at 12 bases. The CDR3 has 15 amino acids. Trimming took 4 bases from V and 6 from J; bases not matched to a gene: 5. Germline CDR1 and CDR2: MNHNS and SASEGT. The DNA of the CDR3 is TGTGCCAGCAGTGGACTAGCGGGAGCGGTTGATACGCAGTATTTT. This codes for CASSGLAGAVDTQYF.

V usage is TRBV5-4 and J usage is TRBJ2-1; 10 bases map to TRBD2. V gave up 4 bases and J gave up 0 bases; unmatched junction bases: 13. The CDR3 runs 19 residues. Germline loops: CDR1 SGHNT, CDR2 YYREEE (reference sequence). The CDR3 here is CASSPRLLAGEGSYNEQFF. DNA of the CDR3: TGTGCCAGCAGCCCGCGGTTGCTAGCGGGAGAGGGCTCCTACAATGAGCAGTTCTTC.

This chain uses TRBV27 with TRBJ1-4, with TRBD1 matching over 11 bases. Germline CDR1 MNHEY, CDR2 SMNVEV (reference sequence). CDR3 length: 14 residues. The ends lost 8 bases at V and 8 bases at J; junction bases unmatched: 7. As DNA, the CDR3 is TGTGCCAGCTCCTATCGGGACAGGGGGGAAAAACTGTTTTTT. Translating gives CASSYRDRGEKLFF.

The chain has TRBV29-1 and TRBJ2-3; tentative D call: TRBD1 (6 bases). The germline V and J ends were trimmed by 5 bases and 6 bases, with 9 bases remaining between them. The germline V gene encodes CDR1 SQVTM and CDR2 ANQGSEA. The CDR3 spans 11 residues. The CDR3 DNA sequence: TGCAGCGTTCCCACAGGGGATACGCAGTATTTT. Translated, it gives CSVPTGDTQYF.

A few counts support this clone. V and J are TRBV7-9 and TRBJ2-7; 9 bases match TRBD2. The CDR3 is made up of 13 amino acids. CDR1 is SEHNR and CDR2 is FQNEAQ in the germline V gene (reference sequence). With V trimmed by 8 bases and J by 5 bases, 7 bases remained unmatched. As DNA, the CDR3 is TGTGCCAGCCAGAGGCGGGAGGGAAACGAGCAGTACTTC. Its translation: CASQRREGNEQYF.

The rearrangement joins TRBV6-5 to TRBJ2-5; 7 bases are a match to TRBD2. Germline V gene lookup returns CDR1 MNHEY and CDR2 SVGAGI. This CDR3 region has 14 residues. The V and J ends lost 7 bases and 2 bases, in that order; junction bases with no gene match: 7. CDR3 nucleotide sequence: TGTGCCAGCACGAAGGGAGGGTTTCAAGAGACCCAGTACTTC. The encoded protein is CASTKGGFQETQYF.

J is TRBJ2-1 and V is TRBV4-1; the match to TRBD2 covers 12 bases. CDR1 and CDR2 from the germline V gene are MGHRA and YSYEKL. There are 18 residues in the CDR3. With 2 bases clipped from V and 6 bases from J, the junction kept 11 bases outside the gene matches. In DNA, the CDR3 is TGCGCCAGCAGCCAACCCTTGAGCCGGACTAGCGGGGTCAATGAGCAGTTCTTC. It translates to CASSQPLSRTSGVNEQFF.

The J gene is TRBJ2-7, the V gene TRBV9; the match to TRBD1 covers 7 bases. The germline gives CDR1 SGDLS, CDR2 YYNGEE. CDR3 length: 14 amino acids. The J segment lost 1 base and the V segment lost 4 bases, leaving 5 bases of the junction unmatched. CDR3 DNA: TGTGCCAGCAGCCCCCGACAGGGATCCTACGAGCAGTACTTC. Translating it yields CASSPRQGSYEQYF.

The chain employs TRBV4-1 and TRBJ2-7; no firm D call. The germline V and J ends were trimmed by 2 bases and 0 bases, with 20 bases remaining between them. The CDR3 is 18 amino acids. CDR1 and CDR2 (germline): MGHRA, YSYEKL. The CDR3 bases are TGCGCCAGCAGCCAAAAAGCGACCCGGCGGCCTAGCTCCTACGAGCAGTACTTC. It codes for CASSQKATRRPSSYEQYF.

Written as DNA, the CDR3 is TGTGCCAGCAGCCAAGATGGGAGGGAATACACTGAAGCTTTCTTT. Its protein product is CASSQDGREYTEAFF. The gene calls are TRBV4-2 and TRBJ1-1; D gene unclear. With 0 bases removed from V and 3 bases from J, the gap between germline ends came to 11 bases. Per germline, CDR1 LGHNA and CDR2 YNFKEQ. The CDR3 runs to 15 residues.

This chain connects TRBV7-9 to TRBJ2-1; the match to TRBD2 covers 16 bases. V lost 5 bases and J lost 6; bases outside the gene matches: 10. This CDR3 has 18 amino acids. Germline V gene lookup returns CDR1 SEHNR and CDR2 FQNEAQ (reference sequence). CDR3 coding DNA: TGTGCCAGCAGCGGGGGACTAGCGGGAGGGGTTTTTGGCAATGAGCAGTTCTTC. Translation: CASSGGLAGGVFGNEQFF.

The J gene is TRBJ2-1, the V gene TRBV28; 8 nucleotides align to TRBD1. The V gene end was trimmed by 6 bases and the J gene end by 0 bases; junction bases not matched to a gene: 4. The CDR3 runs to 15 residues. Per germline, CDR1 MDHEN and CDR2 SYDVKM. The CDR3 DNA sequence: TGTGCCAGCAGACAGGGGGGTAGCTCCTACAATGAGCAGTTCTTC. This gives the protein CASRQGGSSYNEQFF.

CDR3 protein: CAWSDRGQGYTF. CDR3 nucleotide sequence: TGTGCCTGGAGTGACAGGGGGCAGGGCTACACCTTC. V usage is TRBV30 and J usage is TRBJ1-2; TRBD1 aligns across 9 bases. The CDR3 has 12 residues. V was clipped by 1 base and J by 8 bases; unmatched bases: 2. Germline V gives CDR1 GTSNPN, CDR2 SVGIG (reference sequence).

This chain uses TRBV2 with TRBJ2-3; 9 positions agree with TRBD2. The germline gives CDR1 SNHLY, CDR2 FYNNEI. V lost 4 bases, J lost 4 bases, and 6 bases stayed unmatched. The CDR3 runs 15 residues. CDR3 DNA: TGTGCCAGCAGTGCCTTAGCGGGAGTGGCAGATACGCAGTATTTT. It specifies CASSALAGVADTQYF.

This rearrangement joins TRBV4-3 to TRBJ1-4, with 7 bases identical to TRBD1. This CDR3 region has 15 residues. The ends lost 9 bases at V and 6 bases at J; junction bases unmatched: 13. Germline lookup yields CDR1 LGHNA and CDR2 YSLEER. The CDR3 DNA sequence: TGCGCCAGTTCCTCAGGGGGACTTTCTGATGAAAAACTGTTTTTT. The encoded protein is CASSSGGLSDEKLFF.

This rearrangement joins TRBV9 to TRBJ2-3; 13 bases are shared with TRBD2. The CDR3 has 22 residues. Trimming removed 4 bases from V and 0 bases from J; junction bases left unmatched: 20. Germline lookup yields CDR1 SGDLS and CDR2 YYNGEE. The chain's CDR3 is CASSPALTSGRPRGTSTDTQYF. CDR3 DNA: TGTGCCAGCAGCCCCGCATTGACTAGCGGGAGGCCGAGAGGTACTAGCACAGATACGCAGTATTTT.

With regard to this clone: A much more abundant neighbour one base away suggests this may be a read error. The chain joins TRBV9 to TRBJ1-1; D is ambiguous. The CDR3 totals 13 residues. Germline CDR1 is SGDLS and CDR2 is YYNGEE. Trimming removed 0 bases at V and 0 bases at J, with 3 bases between. The CDR3 here is CASSVDMNTEAFF. DNA for the CDR3: TGTGCCAGCAGCGTAGACATGAACACTGAAGCTTTCTTT.

The chain uses TRBV6-1 and TRBJ2-1, with D tentatively TRBD2 (5 bases). The CDR3 spans 16 residues. CDR1 is MNHNS and CDR2 is SASEGT in the germline V gene. Trimming removed 4 bases at V and 11 bases at J, with 24 bases between. The CDR3 is CASSAPKRGSVLQQFF. The CDR3, as DNA: TGTGCCAGCAGTGCCCCCAAACGAGGGAGCGTCCTGCAGCAGTTCTTC.

The chain has TRBV30 and TRBJ2-7; 7 nucleotides align to TRBD2. This CDR3 is built from 15 residues. The germline gives CDR1 GTSNPN, CDR2 SVGIG (reference sequence). V shed 1 base and J 2 bases; nucleotides not matched to a gene: 8. The CDR3 DNA reads TGTGCCTGGAGTGCCCTAATGGGGGGGACCTACGAGCAGTACTTC. It translates to CAWSALMGGTYEQYF.

V gene TRBV2 combines with J gene TRBJ2-1; 7 bases align to TRBD2. This CDR3 comprises 15 residues. V lost 8 bases, J lost 6 bases, and 13 bases stayed unmatched. CDR1 and CDR2 (germline): SNHLY, FYNNEI. The CDR3 DNA reads TGTGCCAGCGGAGCGTTGGCTAGCGGTCGCAATGAGCAGTTCTTC. Amino acid sequence: CASGALASGRNEQFF. The full variable domain, its missing parts supplied by reference TRBV2 and TRBJ2-1, is EPEVTQTPSHQVTQMGQEVILRCVPISNHLYFYWYRQILGQKVEFLVSFYNNEISEKSEIFDDQFSVERPDGSNFTLKIRSTKLEDSAMYFCASGALASGRNEQFFGPGTRLTVL.

The chain joins TRBV28 to TRBJ1-2; 9 bases are shared with TRBD1. Per germline, CDR1 MDHEN and CDR2 SYDVKM. There are 17 residues in the CDR3. The V and J ends lost 5 bases and 4 bases, in that order; junction bases with no gene match: 14. The CDR3: CASSNQRGTGSFYGYTF. DNA for the CDR3: TGTGCCAGCAGTAATCAGCGCGGGACAGGGTCATTCTATGGCTACACCTTC.

The chain joins TRBV27 to TRBJ2-3, with 7 bases lining up with TRBD2. Trimming took 2 bases from V and 7 from J; bases not matched to a gene: 6. The CDR3 loop spans 14 amino acids. The V gene's germline CDR1 is MNHEY and CDR2 SMNVEV (reference sequence). CDR3 nucleotides: TGTGCCAGCAGTTTAGGAGCGGGATTTAATACGCAGTATTTT. This sequence encodes CASSLGAGFNTQYF.